The 16 T cell receptor beta chains listed next were all sequenced from one sample in a study of blood T cell repertoires in COVID-19. TCRdb's table, derived via immunoSEQ multiplex PCR, lists solely in-frame clones and lacks some. Of roughly 120,000 clones listed, 84% are singletons. Material for sequencing was peripheral blood. The receptors come from a woman in her forties or fifties with acute or convalescent COVID-19.

The gene calls are TRBV6-5 and TRBJ2-7; TRBD1 matches at 9 bases. Germline loops: CDR1 MNHEY, CDR2 SVGAGI. This CDR3 is 14 amino acids long. The V gene end was trimmed by 4 bases and the J gene end by 5 bases; junction bases not matched to a gene: 6. The CDR3 coding sequence is TGTGCCAGCAGTTTGGACAGGGGATTCAACGAGCAGTACTTC. Amino acids: CASSLDRGFNEQYF.

This chain joins TRBV7-3 and TRBJ2-6; a possible D gene is TRBD1 (6 bases). CDR1 is SGHTA and CDR2 is FQGTGA in the germline V gene. V was clipped by 5 bases and J by 2 bases, with 10 bases between them. The CDR3 length is 15 residues. The CDR3, as DNA: TGTGCCAGCAGCCCAGGGGAAACTGGGGCCAACGTCCTGACTTTC. As protein: CASSPGETGANVLTF.

The J gene is TRBJ2-3, the V gene TRBV3-1 (or the pseudogene TRBV3-2); the D gene is possibly TRBD2 (5 bases). The CDR3 runs 14 residues. The germline V gene encodes CDR1 LGHDT and CDR2 YNNKEL (reference sequence). V lost 1 base and J 5 bases, leaving 10 bases between the germline ends. This CDR3 reads CASSQADWVDTQYF. CDR3 coding DNA: TGTGCCAGCAGCCAAGCGGACTGGGTAGATACGCAGTATTTT.

The rearrangement uses TRBV7-8 and TRBJ2-2; D is uncertain. The CDR3 sequence is 13 residues long. Germline CDR1 and CDR2: SGHVS and FQNEAQ. The V gene lost 5 bases and the J gene lost 5 bases, with 9 bases spanning the gap. The CDR3 DNA sequence: TGTGCCAGCAGCCCGAGTCCTACCGGGGAGCTGTTTTTT. Translation: CASSPSPTGELFF.

The chain recombines TRBV5-1 with TRBJ2-1, with 12 nucleotides matching TRBD1. This CDR3 is built from 17 residues. After removal of 4 bases from V and 9 bases from J, the junction contained 14 bases not matched to a gene. Germline V lookup: CDR1 SGHRS, CDR2 YFSETQ. In DNA form, the CDR3 reads TGCGCCAGCAGCCTATCACCGACCGGGACAGGGGGCGGTGAGCAGTTCTTC. It is translated as CASSLSPTGTGGGEQFF.

The chain couples TRBV5-1 to TRBJ2-2, with D possibly being TRBD2 (6 bases). CDR1 and CDR2 from the germline V gene are SGHRS and YFSETQ. The CDR3 contains 14 residues. Trimming stripped 4 bases from V and 6 bases from J, with 13 bases between. CDR3 protein: CASSDLKRAGELFF. The CDR3 DNA is TGCGCCAGCAGCGATCTAAAGCGGGCCGGGGAGCTGTTTTTT.

This clone was seen a handful of times. The chain is built from TRBV19 and TRBJ1-4; TRBD1 aligns across 8 bases. The germline V gene encodes CDR1 LNHDA and CDR2 SQIVND (reference sequence). V lost 4 bases to trimming and J lost 3 bases; unmatched junction nucleotides: 1. The CDR3 is 14 amino acids. The CDR3 here is CASSTQGANEKLFF. DNA for the CDR3: TGTGCCAGTAGTACACAGGGGGCTAATGAAAAACTGTTTTTT. The full variable domain, with the rest looked up from reference TRBV19 and TRBJ1-4, is DGGITQSPKYLFRKEGQNVTLSCEQNLNHDAMYWYRQDPGQGLRLIYYSQIVNDFQKGDIAEGYSVSREKKESFPLTVTSAQKNPTAFYLCASSTQGANEKLFFGSGTQLSVL.

In its sample, this clone was seen a few times. The chain carries TRBV19 and TRBJ1-2; D is unclear. The length of the CDR3 is 17 residues. The ends were cut back, 3 bases at V and 2 bases at J, with 19 bases in the middle. Germline CDR1 is LNHDA and CDR2 is SQIVND (reference sequence). The CDR3 protein is CASSIPRGTPRNYGYTF. Here the CDR3 DNA reads TGTGCCAGTAGTATCCCGCGAGGCACTCCGCGGAACTATGGCTACACCTTC. The full variable domain, in which reference TRBV19 and TRBJ1-2 provide the parts outside the CDR3, is DGGITQSPKYLFRKEGQNVTLSCEQNLNHDAMYWYRQDPGQGLRLIYYSQIVNDFQKGDIAEGYSVSREKKESFPLTVTSAQKNPTAFYLCASSIPRGTPRNYGYTFGSGTRLTVV.

This chain joins TRBV7-7 and TRBJ1-2, with 8 bases identical to TRBD1. CDR3 length equals 13 residues. Looked up from germline, CDR1 is SSHAT and CDR2 is FNYEAQ (reference sequence). V shed 3 bases, J shed 5 bases, and the junction held 2 bases outside the gene matches. CDR3 in amino acids: CASSLTGEYGYTF. CDR3 DNA sequence: TGTGCCAGCAGCTTGACAGGGGAGTATGGCTACACCTTC.

The V call is TRBV9, the J call TRBJ1-1; D is undetermined. Trimming took 6 bases from V and 3 from J, leaving 12 bases between them. The CDR3 is 13 amino acids. In germline, CDR1 is SGDLS, CDR2 YYNGEE. This CDR3 reads CASNAGHDTEAFF. The CDR3 bases are TGTGCCAGCAACGCAGGTCACGACACTGAAGCTTTCTTT.

V gene TRBV25-1 combines with J gene TRBJ2-5; D perhaps matches TRBD1 (6 bases). V gave up 4 bases and J gave up 4 bases, with 19 bases separating them. Per the germline V gene, CDR1 is MGHDK and CDR2 is SYGVNS. This CDR3 has 16 amino acids. CDR3 in DNA: TGTGCCAGCAGTGCCCTAGGAGCGACAGGTTCAGAGACCCAGTACTTC. Protein: CASSALGATGSETQYF.

The chain is built from TRBV9 and TRBJ1-2; no definite D call. The CDR3 runs 15 residues. V dropped 2 bases and J dropped 10 bases, with 21 bases sitting between them. CDR1 SGDLS and CDR2 YYNGEE come from the germline V gene. Here the CDR3 reads CASSVIKGSAMDYTF. CDR3 coding DNA: TGTGCCAGCAGCGTGATAAAAGGGAGTGCAATGGACTACACCTTC.

This clone was recorded only once. This sequence joins TRBV5-1 and TRBJ2-3; D is unclear. Between the trimmed V and J ends, which lost 4 bases and 2 bases, there was a span of 5 bases. This CDR3 contains 12 residues. CDR1 SGHRS and CDR2 YFSETQ come from the germline V gene. The CDR3 protein is CASSILTDTQYF. The CDR3 DNA follows: TGCGCCAGCAGCATACTCACAGATACGCAGTATTTT.

The chain couples TRBV18 to TRBJ1-5; 9 bases agree with TRBD1. V shed 3 bases, J shed 7 bases, and the junction held 4 bases outside the gene matches. CDR1 KGHSH and CDR2 LQKENI come from the germline V gene. The CDR3 length is 14 residues. The CDR3 DNA follows: TGTGCCAGCTCACCGACAGGGGGTCGCCAGCCCCAGCATTTT. Protein sequence: CASSPTGGRQPQHF.

This clone was recorded a few times. The rearrangement uses TRBV12-3 or TRBV12-4 and TRBJ1-5, with D hard to call. V was cut by 3 bases and J by 4 bases, with 7 bases left in between. This CDR3 is built from 13 residues. In DNA form, the CDR3 reads TGTGCCAGCAGTTTCGCGAGAAATCAGCCCCAGCATTTT. Its protein is CASSFARNQPQHF.

V is TRBV12-2 and J is TRBJ2-3; TRBD2, the table's D call, lacks a check against the DNA. TRBV12-2 is a pseudogene. CDR3 length: 16 residues. CDR3 loop: CASRFPWRGGWDTQYF. Written as DNA, the CDR3 is TGTGCAAGTCGCTTCCCCTGGCGGGGGGGATGGGATACGCAGTATTTT.